This entry is about one TCR beta chain. Its antigen is not identified. The data derive from a study of T cell repertoires in cytomegalovirus infection. About the research overall: Evidence of both CMV infection and a matching HLA type came from public TCR beta signatures.

Each CDR3 protein gets one entry after TCRdb re-called the reads with MiXCR. This table holds about 68,000 distinct CDR3 sequences, about 23% found once. Findings and limits, study-wide: Carriers of CMV and the relevant HLA type were discriminated by public TCR beta frequency. HLA-C-restricted, CMV-specific TCR beta clonotypes were dominant ex vivo.

The V gene end was trimmed by 6 bases and the J gene end by 1 base; junction bases not matched to a gene: 6. The CDR3 runs to 15 residues. The receptor was derived from a human donor in good health (CMV status not recorded). Some clones in this sample may be carry-over from other donors' samples. V is TRBV12-3 or TRBV12-4 and J is TRBJ1-5, with 7 positions matching TRBD1. What was sequenced was PBMCs, sequenced either directly or after in vitro stimulation (not recorded which). CDR3 loop: CASSQTGASNQPQHF. The CDR3 DNA reads TGTGCCAGCAGCCAAACAGGGGCCAGCAATCAGCCCCAGCATTTT.